This T cell receptor beta chain was sequenced during a study of control samples from healthy donors and cancer patients. This CDR3 has 16 amino acids. Germline V gives CDR1 SGHTA, CDR2 FQGNSA. V lost 10 bases, J lost 0 bases, and 6 bases stayed unmatched. Libraries were prepared by immunoSEQ multiplex PCR; TCRdb keeps only in-frame clonotypes and omits some of them. The sample contains under 150,000 clones, roughly 90% of which appear only once. This receptor was obtained from a man aged 30 to 45 in good health. The material sequenced was blood. This chain links TRBV7-2 with TRBJ2-2, with 12 bases matching TRBD2. For the CDR3, the DNA is TGTGCCAATCTAGGACTAGCGGGATCGAACACCGGGGAGCTGTTTTTT. Its protein product is CANLGLAGSNTGELFF.